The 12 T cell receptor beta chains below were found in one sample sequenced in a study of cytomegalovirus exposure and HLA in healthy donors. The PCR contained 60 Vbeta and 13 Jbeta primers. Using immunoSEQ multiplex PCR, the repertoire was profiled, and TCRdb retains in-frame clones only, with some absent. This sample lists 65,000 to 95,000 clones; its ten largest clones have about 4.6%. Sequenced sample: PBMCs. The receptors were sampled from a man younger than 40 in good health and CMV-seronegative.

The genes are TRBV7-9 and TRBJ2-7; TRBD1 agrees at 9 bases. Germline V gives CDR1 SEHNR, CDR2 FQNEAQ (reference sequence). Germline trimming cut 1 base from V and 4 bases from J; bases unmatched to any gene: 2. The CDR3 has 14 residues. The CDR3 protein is CASSLGQGEYEQYF. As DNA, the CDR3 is TGTGCCAGCAGCTTAGGACAGGGGGAGTACGAGCAGTACTTC.

The CDR3 DNA reads as TGTGCCAGCAGACCGCCAGGGGGCGACTCCTACGAGCAGTACTTC. Its protein product is CASRPPGGDSYEQYF. This rearrangement joins TRBV6-1 to TRBJ2-7, with 8 bases aligning to TRBD1. Germline V gene lookup returns CDR1 MNHNS and CDR2 SASEGT. The CDR3 sequence is 15 residues long. Trimming cost V 6 bases and J 0 bases; bases outside gene matches: 7.

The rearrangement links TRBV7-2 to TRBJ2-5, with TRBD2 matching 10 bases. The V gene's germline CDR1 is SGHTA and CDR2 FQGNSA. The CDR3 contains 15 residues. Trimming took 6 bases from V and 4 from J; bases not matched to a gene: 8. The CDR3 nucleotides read TGTGCCAGCAGTTCAAGCGGGAGGGCCGGAGAGACCCAGTACTTC. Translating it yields CASSSSGRAGETQYF.

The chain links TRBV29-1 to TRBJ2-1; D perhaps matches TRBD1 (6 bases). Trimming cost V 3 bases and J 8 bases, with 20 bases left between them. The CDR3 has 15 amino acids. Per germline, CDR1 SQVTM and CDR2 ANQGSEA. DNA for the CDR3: TGCAGCGTTGACGGGGCGGACCCAGGGGACGATGAGCAGTTCTTC. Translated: CSVDGADPGDDEQFF.

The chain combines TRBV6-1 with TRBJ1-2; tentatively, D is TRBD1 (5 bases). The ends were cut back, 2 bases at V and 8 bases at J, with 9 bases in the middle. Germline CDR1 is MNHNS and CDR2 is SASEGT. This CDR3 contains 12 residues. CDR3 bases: TGTGCCAGCAGTGAAAGGGGCGACGGCTACACCTTC. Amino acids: CASSERGDGYTF.

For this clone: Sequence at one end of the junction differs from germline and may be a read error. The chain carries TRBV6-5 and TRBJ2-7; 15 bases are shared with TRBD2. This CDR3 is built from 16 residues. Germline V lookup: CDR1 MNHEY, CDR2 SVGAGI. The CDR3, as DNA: TGTGCCAGCAGCTACTCTGGGACTAGCGGGGGGATTGAGCAGTACTTC. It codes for CASSYSGTSGGIEQYF.

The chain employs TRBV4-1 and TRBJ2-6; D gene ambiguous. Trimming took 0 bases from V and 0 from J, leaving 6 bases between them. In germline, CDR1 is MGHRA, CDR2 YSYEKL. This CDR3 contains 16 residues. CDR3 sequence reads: CASSQDRSSGANVLTF. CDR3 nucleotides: TGCGCCAGCAGCCAAGATAGGAGCTCTGGGGCCAACGTCCTGACTTTC.

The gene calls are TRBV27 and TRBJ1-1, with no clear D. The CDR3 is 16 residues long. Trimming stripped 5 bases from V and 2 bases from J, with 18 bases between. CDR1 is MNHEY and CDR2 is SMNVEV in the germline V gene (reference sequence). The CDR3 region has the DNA TGTGCCAGCAGTCTACGGCACGGCAGAGGAAACACTGAAGCTTTCTTT. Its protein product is CASSLRHGRGNTEAFF.

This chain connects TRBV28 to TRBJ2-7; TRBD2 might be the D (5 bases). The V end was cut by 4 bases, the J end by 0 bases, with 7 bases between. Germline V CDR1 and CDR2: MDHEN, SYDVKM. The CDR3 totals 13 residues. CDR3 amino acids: CASSSGSSYEQYF. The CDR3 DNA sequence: TGTGCCAGCAGTTCTGGGAGCTCCTACGAGCAGTACTTC.

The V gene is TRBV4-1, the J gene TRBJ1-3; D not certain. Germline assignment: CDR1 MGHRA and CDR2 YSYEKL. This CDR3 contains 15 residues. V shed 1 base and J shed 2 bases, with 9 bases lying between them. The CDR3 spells CASSQVQATGNTIYF. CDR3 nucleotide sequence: TGCGCCAGCAGCCAAGTCCAAGCCACTGGAAACACCATATATTTT.

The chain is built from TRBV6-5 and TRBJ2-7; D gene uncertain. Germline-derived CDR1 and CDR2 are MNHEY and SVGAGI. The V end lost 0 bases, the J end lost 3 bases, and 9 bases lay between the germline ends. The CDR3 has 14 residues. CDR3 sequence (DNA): TGTGCCAGCAGTTACTCGAGTCGCGGCTACGAGCAGTACTTC. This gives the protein CASSYSSRGYEQYF.

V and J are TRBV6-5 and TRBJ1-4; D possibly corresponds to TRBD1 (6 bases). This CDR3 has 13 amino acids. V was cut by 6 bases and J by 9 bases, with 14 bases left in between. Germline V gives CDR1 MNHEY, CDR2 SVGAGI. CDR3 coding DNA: TGTGCCAGCAGGCCCCTACAGGGAAAAAAACTGTTTTTT. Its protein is CASRPLQGKKLFF.